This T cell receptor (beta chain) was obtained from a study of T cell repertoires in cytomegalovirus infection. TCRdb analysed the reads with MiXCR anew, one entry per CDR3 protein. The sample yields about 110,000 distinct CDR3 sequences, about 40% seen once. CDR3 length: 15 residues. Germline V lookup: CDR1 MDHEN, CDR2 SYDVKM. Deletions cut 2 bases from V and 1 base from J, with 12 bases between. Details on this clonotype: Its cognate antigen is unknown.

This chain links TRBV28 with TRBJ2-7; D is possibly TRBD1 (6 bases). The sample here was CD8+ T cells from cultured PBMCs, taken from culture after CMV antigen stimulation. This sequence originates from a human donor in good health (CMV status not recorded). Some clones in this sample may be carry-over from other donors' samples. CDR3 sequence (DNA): TGTGCCAGCAGTTTAGATCTGGGGGCTTCCTACGAGCAGTACTTC. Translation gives CASSLDLGASYEQYF.